Shown below are 9 T cell receptor beta chains from a single sample sequenced in a study of blood T cell repertoires in COVID-19. Generated by immunoSEQ multiplex PCR, the TCRdb table keeps only in-frame clones and is missing some. This sample has about 320,000 clones, with 85% found just once. Sequencing was carried out using PBMCs or T cells enriched from blood (not recorded which). The receptor source for this set is a woman aged 25 to 45 who had been exposed to COVID-19.

The rearrangement joins TRBV6-6 to TRBJ2-3, with 8 bases fitting TRBD2. The CDR3 runs 14 residues. The ends lost 7 bases at V and 1 base at J; junction bases unmatched: 4. Germline lookup yields CDR1 MNHNY and CDR2 SVGAGI (reference sequence). The CDR3 DNA is TGTGCCAGCACCCCAGCGGGAGGCACAGATACGCAGTATTTT. It translates to CASTPAGGTDTQYF.

J is TRBJ2-7 and V is TRBV14; weak D call: TRBD2 (5 bases). The V gene's germline CDR1 is SGHDN and CDR2 FVKESK. V gave up 4 bases and J gave up 7 bases, with 14 bases separating them. The CDR3 runs 13 residues. The CDR3 spells CASSLTTGLEQYF. CDR3 DNA: TGTGCCAGCAGCCTCACTACGGGGTTGGAGCAGTACTTC.

This clone has just a few counts. The rearrangement uses TRBV5-1 and TRBJ1-4; maybe TRBD1 (6 bases). Trimming left V 0 bases short and J 2 bases short, with 8 bases between. The CDR3 runs to 15 residues. In germline, CDR1 is SGHRS, CDR2 YFSETQ. This chain's CDR3 is CASSLATGTNEKLFF. The CDR3 DNA reads TGCGCCAGCAGCTTGGCCACAGGGACTAATGAAAAACTGTTTTTT.

The chain carries TRBV28 and TRBJ2-1; no firm D call. This CDR3 is built from 14 residues. The V gene lost 8 bases and the J gene lost 0 bases, with 11 bases spanning the gap. The germline V gene encodes CDR1 MDHEN and CDR2 SYDVKM. The CDR3 loop is CASGYSSSYNEQFF. CDR3 sequence (DNA): TGTGCCAGCGGATATAGCAGCTCCTACAATGAGCAGTTCTTC.

The V gene is TRBV19, the J gene TRBJ2-3; tentative D call: TRBD2 (6 bases). This CDR3 has 16 amino acids. Trimming removed 5 bases at V and 1 base at J, with 16 bases between. In germline, CDR1 is LNHDA, CDR2 SQIVND (reference sequence). As DNA, the CDR3 is TGTGCCAGTAGTTCCCCCAGGGACTCTCGCACAGATACGCAGTATTTT. Translating it yields CASSSPRDSRTDTQYF.

CDR3 amino acids: CASSLDLTGLNSPLHF. CDR3 bases: TGTGCCAGCAGCTTAGATTTGACAGGGCTAAACTCACCCCTCCACTTT. The rearrangement uses TRBV5-5 and TRBJ1-6; 7 nucleotides align to TRBD1. The CDR3 consists of 16 residues. Looked up from germline, CDR1 is SGHKS and CDR2 is YYEKEE (reference sequence). The V gene end was trimmed by 2 bases and the J gene end by 10 bases; junction bases not matched to a gene: 12.

This sequence joins TRBV6-5 and TRBJ1-2; D is perhaps TRBD1 (6 bases). Trimming took 0 bases from V and 6 from J, leaving 14 bases between them. CDR3 size: 15 residues. The germline CDR1 and CDR2 sequences are MNHEY and SVGAGI. The CDR3 DNA is TGTGCCAGCAGTTACTCCGGGACAATCGGAAATGGCTACACCTTC. Translation gives CASSYSGTIGNGYTF.

The chain uses TRBV30 and TRBJ1-2; 9 bases are shared with TRBD1. V was clipped by 0 bases and J by 6 bases; unmatched bases: 2. The germline gives CDR1 GTSNPN, CDR2 SVGIG (reference sequence). The CDR3 length is 13 residues. The CDR3 sequence: CAWSVWTGDGYTF. CDR3 DNA: TGTGCCTGGAGTGTATGGACAGGGGATGGCTACACCTTC.

The gene calls are TRBV6-6 and TRBJ1-2, with D possibly TRBD1 on 6 matching bases. Germline loops: CDR1 MNHNY, CDR2 SVGAGI (reference sequence). Trimming shortened V by 7 bases and J by 6 bases, and 9 bases separated the two germline ends. CDR3 length: 11 residues. The CDR3: CASNRVHGYTF. The DNA for the CDR3 is TGTGCCAGCAACAGGGTCCATGGCTACACCTTC.